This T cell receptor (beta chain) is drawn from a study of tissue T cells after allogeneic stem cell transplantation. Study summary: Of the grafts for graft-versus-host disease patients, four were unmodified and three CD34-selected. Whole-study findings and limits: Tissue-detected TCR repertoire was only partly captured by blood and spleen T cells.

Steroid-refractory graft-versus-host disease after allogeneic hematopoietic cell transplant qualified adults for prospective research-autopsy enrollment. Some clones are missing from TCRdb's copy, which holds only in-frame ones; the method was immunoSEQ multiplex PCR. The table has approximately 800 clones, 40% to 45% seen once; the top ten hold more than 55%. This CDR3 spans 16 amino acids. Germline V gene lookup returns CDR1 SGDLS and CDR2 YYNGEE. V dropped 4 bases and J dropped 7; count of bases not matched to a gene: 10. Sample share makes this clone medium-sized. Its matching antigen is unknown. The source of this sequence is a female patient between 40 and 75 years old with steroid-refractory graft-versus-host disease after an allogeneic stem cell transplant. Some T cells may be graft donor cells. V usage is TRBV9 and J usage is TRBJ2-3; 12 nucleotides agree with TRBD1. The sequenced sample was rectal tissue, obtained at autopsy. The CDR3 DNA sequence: TGTGCCAGCAGCACCATCCTGGGACAGGGGGCGTATACGCAGTATTTT. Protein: CASSTILGQGAYTQYF.